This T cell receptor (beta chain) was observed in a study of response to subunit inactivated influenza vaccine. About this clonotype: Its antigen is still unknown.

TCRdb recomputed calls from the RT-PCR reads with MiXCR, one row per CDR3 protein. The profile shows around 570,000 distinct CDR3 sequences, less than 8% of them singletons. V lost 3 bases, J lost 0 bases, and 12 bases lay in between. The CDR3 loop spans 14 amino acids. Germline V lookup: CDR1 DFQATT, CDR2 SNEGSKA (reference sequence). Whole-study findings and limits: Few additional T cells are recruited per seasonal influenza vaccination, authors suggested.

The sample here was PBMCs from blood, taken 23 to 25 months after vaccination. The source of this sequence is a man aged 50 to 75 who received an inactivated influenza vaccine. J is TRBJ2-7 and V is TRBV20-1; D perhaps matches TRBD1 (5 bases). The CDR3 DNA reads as TGCAGTGCTAGGGGGCGGCGGAGCTCCTACGAGCAGTACTTC. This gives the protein CSARGRRSSYEQYF.